One and the same sample provided the 8 T cell receptor beta chains below, sequenced in a study of human T cells and chemical hapten exposure. Stated time point: patch test 3, about 24 weeks after DPC sensitization. Treatment of the sample: therapeutic diphenylcyclopropenone sensitization with weekly scalp DPC. MiXCR was run by TCRdb on the RACE reads, yielding one entry per CDR3 protein. The table has some 170,000 distinct CDR3 sequences, roughly 26% seen once. The sample consisted of whole blood, taken in connection with sensitization to the hapten diphenylcyclopropenone (DPC). The receptors were gathered from a woman between 18 and 29 years old with alopecia areata. Some clones in this sample may be carry-over from other donors' samples.

The chain uses TRBV20-1 and TRBJ2-1; 9 nucleotides line up with TRBD2. With V trimmed by 3 bases and J by 7 bases, 13 bases remained unmatched. CDR1 and CDR2 from the germline V gene are DFQATT and SNEGSKA (reference sequence). The CDR3 is 16 amino acids. CDR3 DNA sequence: TGCAGTGCTAGGGGGCCTGGGGGCGGGAGGGGGAATGAGCAGTTCTTC. Translation: CSARGPGGGRGNEQFF.

Ten or more counts support this clonotype. The V and J genes are TRBV5-1 and TRBJ2-3, with D unresolved. The CDR3 covers 14 residues. Germline V gene lookup returns CDR1 SGHRS and CDR2 YFSETQ. Trimming removed 6 bases at V and 2 bases at J, with 13 bases between. CDR3 sequence: CASTEGAPTDTQYF. CDR3 sequence (DNA): TGCGCCAGCACGGAAGGTGCGCCCACAGATACGCAGTATTTT.

The rearrangement joins TRBV4-3 to TRBJ2-7; D gene unclear. From germline, CDR1 is LGHNA and CDR2 YSLEER. The CDR3 is 14 residues long. Between the trimmed V and J ends, which lost 0 bases and 2 bases, there was a span of 8 bases. CDR3 bases: TGCGCCAGCAGCCAAGATCTGGCGACCTACGAGCAGTACTTC. Its translation is CASSQDLATYEQYF.

This clonotype was picked up many times. The chain uses TRBV7-2 and TRBJ2-2; 8 positions match TRBD2. The CDR3 length is 16 residues. Germline CDR1 is SGHTA and CDR2 is FQGNSA. Trimming took 5 bases from V and 2 from J; bases not matched to a gene: 7. This CDR3 reads CASSTSSGLNTGELFF. CDR3 DNA: TGTGCCAGCAGCACATCTAGCGGGCTTAACACCGGGGAGCTGTTTTTT.

The J gene is TRBJ1-5, the V gene TRBV5-1; 12 bases fit TRBD1. The CDR3 is 17 residues long. CDR1 and CDR2 from the germline V gene are SGHRS and YFSETQ. The trim removed 4 bases at V and 6 bases at J, leaving 11 bases unmatched. CDR3 in amino acids: CASSVTGTGGERQPQHF. As DNA, the CDR3 is TGCGCCAGCAGCGTCACCGGGACAGGGGGCGAGCGTCAGCCCCAGCATTTT.

The chain is built from TRBV6-5 and TRBJ1-2; 9 bases line up with TRBD1. This CDR3 comprises 15 residues. Germline CDR1 reads MNHEY; CDR2 reads SVGAGI. V gave up 5 bases and J gave up 4 bases; unmatched junction bases: 8. The CDR3: CASSTTGTGIYGYTF. In DNA, the CDR3 is TGTGCCAGCAGTACAACCGGGACAGGGATCTATGGCTACACCTTC.

The rearrangement links TRBV7-2 to TRBJ2-3; 7 nucleotides match TRBD2. The germline CDR1 and CDR2 sequences are SGHTA and FQGNSA. The CDR3 runs 15 residues. Losses at the gene ends were 2 bases for V and 2 bases for J; bases not matched to a gene: 4. CDR3 protein: CASSLTRELTDTQYF. The CDR3, as DNA: TGTGCCAGCAGCTTAACGCGGGAGCTCACAGATACGCAGTATTTT.

Only a few counts were recorded for this clonotype. J is TRBJ2-5 and V is TRBV11-1; 11 nucleotides agree with TRBD2. Germline CDR1 and CDR2: SGHAT and FQDESV (reference sequence). After removal of 2 bases from V and 5 bases from J, the junction contained 7 bases not matched to a gene. This CDR3 has 16 residues. CDR3 sequence reads: CASSLLAGGMEETQYF. Written as DNA, the CDR3 is TGTGCCAGCAGCTTACTAGCGGGAGGAATGGAGGAGACCCAGTACTTC.